Below, 19 T cell receptor beta chains from the same sample are listed, as sequenced in a study of blood T cell repertoires in COVID-19. Measured with immunoSEQ multiplex PCR; TCRdb has only the in-frame clones, and not every one. The sample lists about 220,000 clones; less than 90% were seen once. The source material was PBMCs or T cells enriched from blood (not recorded which). All receptors derive from a woman in her thirties or forties who had recovered from COVID-19.

Of note for this clone: This CDR3 is also generated by other DNA sequences in the sample. The chain is built from TRBV6-2 or TRBV6-3 and TRBJ2-7; D unresolved. This CDR3 contains 13 residues. Between the trimmed V and J ends, which lost 0 bases and 2 bases, there was a span of 5 bases. Germline lookup yields CDR1 MNHEY and CDR2 SVGEGT. CDR3 bases: TGTGCCAGCAGTTACTCGAGAGCCTACGAGCAGTACGTC. As protein: CASSYSRAYEQYV.

The rearrangement joins TRBV6-5 to TRBJ2-2; 8 bases map to TRBD1. Losses at the gene ends were 6 bases for V and 3 bases for J; bases not matched to a gene: 6. CDR3 size: 15 residues. Germline values: CDR1 MNHEY, CDR2 SVGAGI. CDR3 in amino acids: CASSRTGLDTGELFF. The CDR3 DNA sequence: TGTGCCAGCAGCCGGACAGGGCTGGACACCGGGGAGCTGTTTTTT.

The chain combines TRBV19 with TRBJ1-2, with unresolved D. Trimming took 0 bases from V and 8 from J, leaving 13 bases between them. The CDR3 is 14 amino acids. Germline V gene data show CDR1 as LNHDA and CDR2 as SQIVND (reference sequence). CDR3: CASSIEPGKGGYTF. The CDR3 DNA sequence: TGTGCCAGTAGTATAGAGCCGGGGAAGGGAGGCTACACCTTC.

This rearrangement joins TRBV6-2 or TRBV6-3 to TRBJ2-7, with 10 bases that match TRBD2. This CDR3 has 15 amino acids. Looked up from germline, CDR1 is MNHEY and CDR2 is SVGEGT. After removal of 6 bases from V and 7 bases from J, the junction contained 12 bases not matched to a gene. CDR3 residues: CASSRGLAGVEEQYF. The CDR3 DNA is TGTGCCAGCAGCCGCGGGCTAGCGGGAGTGGAAGAGCAGTACTTC.

The V gene is TRBV12-3 or TRBV12-4, the J gene TRBJ1-4; D is unclear. Trimming cost V 3 bases and J 8 bases, with 7 bases left between them. The CDR3 spans 12 residues. CDR3 coding DNA: TGTGCCAGCAGTTTTGCCAGGGAAAAACTGTTTTTT. Translating it yields CASSFAREKLFF.

The chain has TRBV5-8 and TRBJ1-2; D call uncertain. CDR1 SGHTS and CDR2 YDEGEE come from the germline V gene. V was trimmed by 0 bases and J by 8 bases, leaving 11 bases between them. The CDR3 runs 13 residues. The CDR3 loop reads CASSLGGTVGYTF. The CDR3 DNA sequence: TGTGCCAGCAGCTTGGGCGGAACCGTGGGCTACACCTTC.

The chain employs TRBV28 and TRBJ1-5, with 7 bases that match TRBD1. There are 14 residues in the CDR3. The V and J ends lost 5 bases and 3 bases, in that order; junction bases with no gene match: 4. Per germline, CDR1 MDHEN and CDR2 SYDVKM. The CDR3 region is CASSRQGHNQPQHF. In DNA form, the CDR3 reads TGTGCCAGCAGTAGACAGGGCCACAATCAGCCCCAGCATTTT.

The chain employs TRBV5-6 and TRBJ2-5, with D perhaps TRBD1 (6 bases). In germline, CDR1 is SGHDT, CDR2 YYEEEE. The CDR3 is made up of 17 amino acids. Deletions cut 3 bases from V and 0 bases from J, with 18 bases between. CDR3 sequence: CASSSTHDRLDQETQYF. In DNA, the CDR3 is TGTGCCAGCAGCTCGACTCATGACAGGCTAGACCAAGAGACCCAGTACTTC.

The chain couples TRBV3-1 (or the pseudogene TRBV3-2) to TRBJ1-4, with a tentative D call TRBD1 (6 bases). Germline-derived CDR1 and CDR2 are LGHDT and YNNKEL (reference sequence). With 1 base removed from V and 13 bases from J, the gap between germline ends came to 19 bases. This CDR3 spans 15 amino acids. CDR3 loop: CASSQAGTHGKGLFF. The CDR3 DNA reads as TGTGCCAGCAGCCAAGCCGGGACACACGGAAAAGGACTGTTTTTT.

This rearrangement joins TRBV7-3 to TRBJ2-1, with D perhaps matching TRBD2 (5 bases). The CDR3 is 14 residues long. The germline V gene encodes CDR1 SGHTA and CDR2 FQGTGA. The V gene lost 4 bases and the J gene lost 6 bases, with 13 bases spanning the gap. This chain's CDR3 is CASSSLSGPNEQFF. DNA of the CDR3: TGTGCCAGCAGCTCCCTCAGCGGCCCCAATGAGCAGTTCTTC.

At least ten counts were recorded for this clone. The J gene is TRBJ1-3, the V gene TRBV28; 9 bases are a match to TRBD1. The CDR3 has 17 amino acids. V was pared by 6 bases and J by 0 bases, with 9 bases of the junction left unmatched. The germline CDR1 and CDR2 sequences are MDHEN and SYDVKM. The CDR3 loop reads CASSRPGQGSSGNTIYF. The CDR3 region has the DNA TGTGCCAGCAGCCGCCCGGGACAGGGCAGCTCTGGAAACACCATATATTTT.

The V gene is TRBV7-2, the J gene TRBJ2-3; D may be TRBD2 (6 bases). The V and J ends lost 2 bases and 2 bases respectively, with 17 bases between them. The CDR3 runs to 17 residues. Looked up from germline, CDR1 is SGHTA and CDR2 is FQGNSA. CDR3: CASSLRTGAGPTDTQYF. In nucleotides, the CDR3 is TGTGCCAGCAGCTTACGGACTGGGGCGGGGCCCACAGATACGCAGTATTTT.

This clone was counted a single time. The chain carries TRBV20-1 and TRBJ2-7; D is unresolved. Deletions cut 6 bases from V and 7 bases from J, with 10 bases between. There are 10 residues in the CDR3. CDR1 and CDR2 (germline): DFQATT, SNEGSKA (reference sequence). The chain's CDR3 is CSAISGEQYF. DNA for the CDR3: TGCAGTGCCATCTCCGGGGAGCAGTACTTC.

This chain joins TRBV7-2 and TRBJ2-3; D unresolved. Trimming cost V 5 bases and J 3 bases, with 15 bases left between them. The length of the CDR3 is 15 residues. Germline CDR1 and CDR2: SGHTA and FQGNSA. The CDR3 DNA reads as TGTGCCAGCAGCGCACAACAAGTTTGGACAGATACGCAGTATTTT. The encoded protein is CASSAQQVWTDTQYF.

V usage is TRBV21-1 and J usage is TRBJ1-3. TRBV21-1 is classified as a pseudogene. There are 16 residues in the CDR3. This chain's CDR3 is CASSKEKGGSGNTIYF. The CDR3 DNA reads as TGTGCCAGCAGCAAAGAGAAGGGAGGCTCTGGAAACACCATATATTTT.

This clone was counted once. This chain uses TRBV7-7 with TRBJ2-2; 12 nucleotides align to TRBD2. CDR3 length: 17 residues. With 2 bases clipped from V and 3 bases from J, the junction kept 4 bases outside the gene matches. Germline loops: CDR1 SSHAT, CDR2 FNYEAQ (reference sequence). The CDR3 reads CASSLSSGRAHTGELFF. The CDR3 DNA reads TGTGCCAGCAGCTTATCTAGCGGGAGGGCCCACACCGGGGAGCTGTTTTTT. The full variable domain, completed using reference TRBV7-7 and TRBJ2-2, is GAGVSQSPRYKVTKRGQDVTLRCDPISSHATLYWYQQALGQGPEFLTYFNYEAQPDKSGLPSDRFSAERPEGSISTLTIQRTEQRDSAMYRCASSLSSGRAHTGELFFGEGSRLTVL.

This sequence joins TRBV9 and TRBJ2-3, with D possibly being TRBD1 (6 bases). The V gene lost 4 bases and the J gene lost 0 bases, with 12 bases spanning the gap. The CDR3 spans 15 residues. Per germline, CDR1 SGDLS and CDR2 YYNGEE. The CDR3 region has the DNA TGTGCCAGCAGCCTTGGGACAACTAGCACAGATACGCAGTATTTT. It yields the protein CASSLGTTSTDTQYF.

The J gene is TRBJ2-7, the V gene TRBV11-2; no definite D call. Germline V gene sequence: CDR1 SGHAT, CDR2 FQNNGV. Trimming took 1 base from V and 2 from J, leaving 6 bases between them. The CDR3 spans 13 residues. CDR3 sequence (DNA): TGTGCCAGCAGCTTAGTTTACACCTACGAGCAGTACGTC. This sequence encodes CASSLVYTYEQYV.

The chain recombines TRBV18 with TRBJ1-4; perhaps TRBD1 as D (5 bases). V lost 6 bases to trimming and J lost 7 bases, with 12 bases between them. The CDR3 extends over 13 amino acids. CDR1 is KGHSH, CDR2 LQKENI, per germline. The CDR3 here is CASSGGSAEKLFF. CDR3 bases: TGTGCCAGCTCCGGGGGGAGCGCTGAAAAACTGTTTTTT. The full variable domain, its missing parts supplied by reference TRBV18 and TRBJ1-4, is NAGVMQNPRHLVRRRGQEARLRCSPMKGHSHVYWYRQLPEEGLKFMVYLQKENIIDESGMPKERFSAEFPKEGPSILRIQQVVRGDSAAYFCASSGGSAEKLFFGSGTQLSVL.